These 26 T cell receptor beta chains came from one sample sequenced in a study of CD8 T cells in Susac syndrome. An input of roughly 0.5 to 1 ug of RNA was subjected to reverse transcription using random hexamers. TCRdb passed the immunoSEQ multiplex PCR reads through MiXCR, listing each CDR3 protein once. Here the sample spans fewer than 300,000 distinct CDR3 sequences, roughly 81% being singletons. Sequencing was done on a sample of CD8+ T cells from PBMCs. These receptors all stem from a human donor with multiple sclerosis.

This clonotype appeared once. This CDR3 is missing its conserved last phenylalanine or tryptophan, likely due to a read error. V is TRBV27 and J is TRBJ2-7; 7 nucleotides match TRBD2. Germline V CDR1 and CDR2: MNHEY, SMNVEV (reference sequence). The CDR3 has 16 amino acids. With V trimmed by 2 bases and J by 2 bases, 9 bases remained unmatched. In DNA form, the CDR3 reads TGTGCCAGCAGTTTAAGTTTAGGGACTACCACCTACGAGCAGTACCTC. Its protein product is CASSLSLGTTTYEQYL.

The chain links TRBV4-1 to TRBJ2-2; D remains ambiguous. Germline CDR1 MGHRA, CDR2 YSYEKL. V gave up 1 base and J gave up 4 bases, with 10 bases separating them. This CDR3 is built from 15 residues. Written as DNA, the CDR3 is TGCGCCAGCAGCCAAGGCTCCCGTCCCACCGGGGAGCTGTTTTTT. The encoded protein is CASSQGSRPTGELFF.

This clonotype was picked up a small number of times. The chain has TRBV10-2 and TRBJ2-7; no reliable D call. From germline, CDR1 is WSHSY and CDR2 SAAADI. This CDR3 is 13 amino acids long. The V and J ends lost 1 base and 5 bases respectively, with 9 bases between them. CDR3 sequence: CASSEFRVHEQYF. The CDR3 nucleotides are TGCGCCAGCAGTGAGTTTCGCGTCCACGAGCAGTACTTC.

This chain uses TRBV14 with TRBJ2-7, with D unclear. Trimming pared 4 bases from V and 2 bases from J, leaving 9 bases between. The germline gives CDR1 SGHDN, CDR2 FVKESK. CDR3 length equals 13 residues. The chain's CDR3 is CASSPRQPYEQYF. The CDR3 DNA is TGTGCCAGCAGCCCCCGGCAGCCCTACGAGCAGTACTTC.

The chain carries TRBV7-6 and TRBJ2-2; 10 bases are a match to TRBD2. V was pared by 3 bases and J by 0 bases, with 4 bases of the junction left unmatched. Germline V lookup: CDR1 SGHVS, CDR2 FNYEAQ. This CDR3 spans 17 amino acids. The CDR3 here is CASSLNSGRSNTGELFF. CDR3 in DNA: TGTGCCAGCAGCTTGAATAGCGGGAGGTCGAACACCGGGGAGCTGTTTTTT.

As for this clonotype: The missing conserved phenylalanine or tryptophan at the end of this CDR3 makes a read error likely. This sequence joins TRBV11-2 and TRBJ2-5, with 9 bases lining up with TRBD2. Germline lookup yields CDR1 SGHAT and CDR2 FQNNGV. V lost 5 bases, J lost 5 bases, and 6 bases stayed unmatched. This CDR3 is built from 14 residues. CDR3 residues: CASSPRSGRETQYS. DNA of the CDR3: TGTGCCAGCAGCCCACGAAGCGGGAGGGAGACCCAGTACTCC.

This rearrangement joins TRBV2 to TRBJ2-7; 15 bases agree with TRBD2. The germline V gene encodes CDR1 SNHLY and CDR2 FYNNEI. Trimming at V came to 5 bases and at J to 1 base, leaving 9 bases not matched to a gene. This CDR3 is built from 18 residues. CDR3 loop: CASSSGTSGRHYSYEQYF. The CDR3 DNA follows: TGTGCCAGCAGTTCTGGGACTAGCGGGAGGCATTATTCCTACGAGCAGTACTTC.

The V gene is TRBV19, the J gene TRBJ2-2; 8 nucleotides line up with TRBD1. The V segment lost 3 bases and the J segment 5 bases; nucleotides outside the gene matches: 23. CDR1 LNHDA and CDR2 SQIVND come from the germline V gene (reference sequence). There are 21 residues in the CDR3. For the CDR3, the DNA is TGTGCCAGTAGTATGTTTCCCCGGACAGGGAGGCTTGGGAGCAGAACCGGGGAGCTGTTTTTT. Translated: CASSMFPRTGRLGSRTGELFF. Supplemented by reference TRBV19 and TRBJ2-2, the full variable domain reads DGGITQSPKYLFRKEGQNVTLSCEQNLNHDAMYWYRQDPGQGLRLIYYSQIVNDFQKGDIAEGYSVSREKKESFPLTVTSAQKNPTAFYLCASSMFPRTGRLGSRTGELFFGEGSRLTVL.

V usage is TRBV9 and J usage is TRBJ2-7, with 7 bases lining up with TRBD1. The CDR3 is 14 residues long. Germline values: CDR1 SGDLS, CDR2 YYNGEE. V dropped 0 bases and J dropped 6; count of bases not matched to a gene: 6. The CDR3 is CASSVGDSYSEQYF. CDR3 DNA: TGTGCCAGCAGCGTAGGGGACAGTTACAGCGAGCAGTACTTC.

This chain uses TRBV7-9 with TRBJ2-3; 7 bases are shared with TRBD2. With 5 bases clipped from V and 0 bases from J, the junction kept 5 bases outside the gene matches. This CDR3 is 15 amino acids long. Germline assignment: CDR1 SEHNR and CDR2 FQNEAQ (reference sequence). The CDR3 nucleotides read TGTGCCAGCAGCCTACTAGCGTCTAGCACAGATACGCAGTATTTT. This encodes CASSLLASSTDTQYF.

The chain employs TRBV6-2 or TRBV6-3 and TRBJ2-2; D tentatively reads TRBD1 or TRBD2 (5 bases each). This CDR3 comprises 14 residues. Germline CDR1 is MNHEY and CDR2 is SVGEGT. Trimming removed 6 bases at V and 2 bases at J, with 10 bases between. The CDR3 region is CASSRDQNTGELFF. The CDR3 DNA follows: TGTGCCAGCAGCCGGGACCAAAACACCGGGGAGCTGTTTTTT.

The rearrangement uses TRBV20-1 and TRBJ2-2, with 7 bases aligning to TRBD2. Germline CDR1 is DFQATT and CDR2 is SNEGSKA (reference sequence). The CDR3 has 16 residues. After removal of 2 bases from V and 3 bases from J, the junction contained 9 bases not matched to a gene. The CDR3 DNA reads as TGCAGTGCTAGAAGCTGGGAGGGCAGTGACACCGGGGAGCTGTTTTTT. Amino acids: CSARSWEGSDTGELFF.

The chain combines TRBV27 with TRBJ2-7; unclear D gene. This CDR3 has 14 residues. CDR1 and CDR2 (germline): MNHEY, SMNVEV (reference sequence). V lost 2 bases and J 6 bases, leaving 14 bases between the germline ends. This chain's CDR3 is CASSLVGRKREQYF. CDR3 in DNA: TGTGCCAGCAGTTTAGTCGGTCGGAAGCGCGAGCAGTACTTC.

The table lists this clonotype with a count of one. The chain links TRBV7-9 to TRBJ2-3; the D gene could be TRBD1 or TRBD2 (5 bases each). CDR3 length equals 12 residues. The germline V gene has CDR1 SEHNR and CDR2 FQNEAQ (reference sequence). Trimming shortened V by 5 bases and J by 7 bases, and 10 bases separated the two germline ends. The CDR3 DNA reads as TGTGCCAGCAGCCCAGGGAGTTATACGCAGTATTTT. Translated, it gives CASSPGSYTQYF. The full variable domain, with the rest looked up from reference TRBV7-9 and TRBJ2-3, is DTGVSQNPRHKITKRGQNVTFRCDPISEHNRLYWYRQTLGQGPEFLTYFQNEAQLEKSRLLSDRFSAERPKGSFSTLEIQRTEQGDSAMYLCASSPGSYTQYFGPGTRLTVL.

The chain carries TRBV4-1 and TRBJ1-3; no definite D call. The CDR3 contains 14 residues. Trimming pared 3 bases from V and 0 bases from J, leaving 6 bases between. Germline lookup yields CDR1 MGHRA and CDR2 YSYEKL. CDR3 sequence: CASSQGPSGNTIYF. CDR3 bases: TGCGCCAGCAGCCAGGGCCCCTCTGGAAACACCATATATTTT.

DNA of the CDR3: TGTGCCAGCTCGCGTCCTACAGGGAGCTCCTACGAGCAGTACTTC. Encoded protein: CASSRPTGSSYEQYF. This chain joins TRBV18 and TRBJ2-7, with a possible D match to TRBD1 (6 bases). The CDR3 spans 15 residues. In germline, CDR1 is KGHSH, CDR2 LQKENI. Trimming cost V 6 bases and J 0 bases, with 15 bases left between them.

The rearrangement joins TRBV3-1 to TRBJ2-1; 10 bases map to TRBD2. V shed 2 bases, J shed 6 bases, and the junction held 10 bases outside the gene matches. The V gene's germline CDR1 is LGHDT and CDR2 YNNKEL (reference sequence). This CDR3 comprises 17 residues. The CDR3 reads CASSQTPTSGSGNEQFF. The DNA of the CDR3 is TGTGCCAGCAGCCAAACCCCGACTAGCGGGTCAGGCAATGAGCAGTTCTTC.

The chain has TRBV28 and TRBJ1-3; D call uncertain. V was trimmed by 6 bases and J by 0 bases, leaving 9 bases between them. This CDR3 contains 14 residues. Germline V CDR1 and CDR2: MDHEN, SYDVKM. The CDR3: CASRAPSSGNTIYF. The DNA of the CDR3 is TGTGCCAGCAGGGCTCCAAGCTCTGGAAACACCATATATTTT.

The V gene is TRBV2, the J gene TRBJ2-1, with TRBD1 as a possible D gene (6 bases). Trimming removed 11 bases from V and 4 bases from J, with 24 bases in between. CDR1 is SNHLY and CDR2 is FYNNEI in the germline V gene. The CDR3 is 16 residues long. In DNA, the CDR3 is TGTGCCGCCGGATCGAACCCAGGGGTCCCTTACAATGAGCAGTTCTTC. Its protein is CAAGSNPGVPYNEQFF. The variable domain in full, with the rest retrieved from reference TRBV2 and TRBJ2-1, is EPEVTQTPSHQVTQMGQEVILRCVPISNHLYFYWYRQILGQKVEFLVSFYNNEISEKSEIFDDQFSVERPDGSNFTLKIRSTKLEDSAMYFCAAGSNPGVPYNEQFFGPGTRLTVL.

DNA for the CDR3: TGTGCCAGCAGCGTAGGCCGTACTAGCGGGAGGAATGAGCAGTTCTTC. Translating it yields CASSVGRTSGRNEQFF. The V gene is TRBV9, the J gene TRBJ2-1; 12 positions match TRBD2. CDR3 size: 16 residues. The ends lost 0 bases at V and 7 bases at J; junction bases unmatched: 5. CDR1 is SGDLS, CDR2 YYNGEE, per germline.

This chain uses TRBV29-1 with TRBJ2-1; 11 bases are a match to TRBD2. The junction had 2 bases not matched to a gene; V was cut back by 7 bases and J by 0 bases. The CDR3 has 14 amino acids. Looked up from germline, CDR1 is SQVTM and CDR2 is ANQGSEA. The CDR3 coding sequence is TGCAGCGCCCTAGCGGGAGGCTCCTACAATGAGCAGTTCTTC. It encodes CSALAGGSYNEQFF.

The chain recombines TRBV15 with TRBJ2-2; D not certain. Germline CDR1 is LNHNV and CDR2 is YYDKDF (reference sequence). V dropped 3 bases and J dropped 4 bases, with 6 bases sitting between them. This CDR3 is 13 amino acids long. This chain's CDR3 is CATSSTSTGELFF. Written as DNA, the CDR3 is TGTGCCACCAGCAGTACCAGCACCGGGGAGCTGTTTTTT. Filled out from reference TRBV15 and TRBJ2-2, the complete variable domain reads DAMVIQNPRYQVTQFGKPVTLSCSQTLNHNVMYWYQQKSSQAPKLLFHYYDKDFNNEADTPDNFQSRRPNTSFCFLDIRSPGLGDTAMYLCATSSTSTGELFFGEGSRLTVL.

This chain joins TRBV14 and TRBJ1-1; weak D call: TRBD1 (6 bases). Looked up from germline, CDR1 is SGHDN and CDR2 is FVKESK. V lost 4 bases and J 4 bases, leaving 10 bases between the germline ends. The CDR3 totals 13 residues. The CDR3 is CASSRGAVTEAFF. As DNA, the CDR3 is TGTGCCAGCAGCCGGGGGGCAGTCACTGAAGCTTTCTTT.

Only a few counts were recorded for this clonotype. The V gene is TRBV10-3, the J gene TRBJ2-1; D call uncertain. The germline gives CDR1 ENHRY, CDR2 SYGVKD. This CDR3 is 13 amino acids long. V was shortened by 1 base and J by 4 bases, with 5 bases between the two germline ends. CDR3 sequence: CAISEWRYNEQFF. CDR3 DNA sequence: TGTGCCATCAGTGAGTGGCGTTACAATGAGCAGTTCTTC.

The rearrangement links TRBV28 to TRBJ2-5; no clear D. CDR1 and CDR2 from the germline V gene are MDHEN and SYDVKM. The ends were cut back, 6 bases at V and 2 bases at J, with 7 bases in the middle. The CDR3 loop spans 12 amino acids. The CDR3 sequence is CASRHIQETQYF. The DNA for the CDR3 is TGTGCCAGCAGGCATATTCAAGAGACCCAGTACTTC.

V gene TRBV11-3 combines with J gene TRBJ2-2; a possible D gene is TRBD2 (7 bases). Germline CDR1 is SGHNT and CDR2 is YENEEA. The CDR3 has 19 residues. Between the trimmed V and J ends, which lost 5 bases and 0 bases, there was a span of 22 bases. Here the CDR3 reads CASSNPRSGGGPNTGELFF. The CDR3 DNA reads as TGTGCCAGCAGCAACCCTAGGTCGGGGGGCGGCCCGAACACCGGGGAGCTGTTTTTT.